This TCR beta chain is drawn from a study of cytotoxic CD8 clonotypes in ibrutinib-treated CLL. Germline V gene sequence: CDR1 SEHNR, CDR2 FQNEAQ (reference sequence). The CDR3 is 15 residues long. Trimming cost V 5 bases and J 2 bases; bases outside gene matches: 8. On this clone itself: Antigen unknown.

Study-wide points: The study found clonality rose at ibrutinib response, then fell toward baseline at progression.

The targeted sequencing depth was 1 in 200,000 to 1 in 1 million T cells. Clones were sequenced by immunoSEQ multiplex PCR, and TCRdb holds only the in-frame ones, with some missing. Of about 200,000 clones in the sample, about 72% were seen once. Cryopreserved PBMCs were the source of roughly 2 micrograms of genomic DNA, which went to TCR beta libraries. Sequencing used PBMCs, obtained after 24 months of ibrutinib treatment. The sequence was collected from a human donor with chronic lymphocytic leukemia. V and J are TRBV7-9 and TRBJ2-5; 7 positions match TRBD2. CDR3 bases: TGTGCCAGCAGCCACATGGGGGACTATCAAGAGACCCAGTACTTC. It codes for CASSHMGDYQETQYF.